This T cell receptor beta chain was retrieved from a study of blood T cell repertoires in COVID-19 (dated by TCRdb to the early 2020s). Turning to the overall study: Samples from collaborators originated in the United States, Italy and Spain and spanned both the acute and convalescent phases of COVID-19. Samples came from the ongoing ImmuneRACE study (first 160 participants) plus 1,254 subjects from 6 global collaborators. The repertoires were released in a freely available public database meant as a resource for research on the immune response to SARS-CoV-2. A de-identified subject ID, COVID-19 status, age in years and sex were almost always included in the sample metadata. Where available, HLA class I and class II types were obtained from metadata supplied by the sample provider rather than from assay-based typing. The dataset comprised deeply sampled blood TCRbeta repertoires from subjects exposed to, actively infected with, or recovered from COVID-19. The material from the prospective study consisted of cDNA or gDNA derived from T cells, B-cell-depleted T cells, or PBMCs.

TCRbeta CDR3 regions were amplified from genomic DNA using the immunoSEQ Assay, a bias-controlled multiplex PCR. Regarding the original processing steps: Within the assay, amplification of reference gene primers was used to estimate how many nucleated cells each sample contained. Sequence reads were collapsed and filtered to measure the absolute abundance of every unique TCRbeta CDR3 rearrangement. For each sample, productive Simpson clonality was calculated by taking the square root of Simpson's diversity index across productive rearrangements. In TCRdb, the immuneACCESS table is reduced to in-frame sequences with V and J assigned. These tables do not hold every clone; where another copy was compared, an unresolved V gene accounts for under half, and the others remain unexplained. Clone size and V and J calls were adopted from that table, with D and trimming inferred from the DNA. For this sample the table gives roughly 240,000 clones, of which 85% were detected only once. Approximately 9.1% of the sample comes from the top ten.

Enrolling through a virtual design, the prospective study's participants ranged in age from roughly 18 to 95 years and lived across approximately 25 United States geographic areas. To assign participants to cohorts, the prospective study relied on clinical history that participants themselves reported in a screening survey and a study questionnaire. Each participant in the prospective study had whole blood, serum and a nasopharyngeal or oropharyngeal swab collected by mobile phlebotomists. Participants in the prospective study had the option to provide additional blood draws and questionnaires over a roughly two-month period. Before DNA extraction, blood samples from the prospective study were shipped at room temperature or frozen. The paper as a whole reports these results and caveats: Clinical and demographic metadata were provided uncurated, with the amount varying by source and participant.

The germline V gene (reference sequence) provides CDR1 LNHDA and CDR2 SQIVND. Including the terminal cysteine and phenylalanine, the CDR3 comprises 13 residues. The only DNA kept is the CDR3, 39 bases in frame from the first base. At the junction V is shortened by 0 bases and J by 8 bases, with 7 bases in between. About this clone: The antigen it binds to is not known. Base qualities are not recorded, but no much larger clone differs from it by a single base.

Sequenced input: PBMCs or T cells enriched from blood (not recorded which). This receptor was obtained from a woman aged 50 to 60 with acute COVID-19. Recombination joined TRBV19 with TRBJ1-4; confidence is insufficient to name the D gene. The DNA is as follows: TGTGCCAGTAGTATAGATAACAAGGAAAAACTGTTTTTT. The translation is CASSIDNKEKLFF.